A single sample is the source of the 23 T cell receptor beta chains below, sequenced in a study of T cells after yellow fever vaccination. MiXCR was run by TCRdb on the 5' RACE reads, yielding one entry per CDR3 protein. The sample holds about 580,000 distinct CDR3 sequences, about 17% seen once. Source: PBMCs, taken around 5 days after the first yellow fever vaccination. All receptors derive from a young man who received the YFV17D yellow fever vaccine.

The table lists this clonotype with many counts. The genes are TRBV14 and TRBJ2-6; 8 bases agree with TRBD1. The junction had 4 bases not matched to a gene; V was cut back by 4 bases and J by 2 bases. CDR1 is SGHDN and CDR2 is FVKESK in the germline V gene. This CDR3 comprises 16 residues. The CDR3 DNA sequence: TGTGCCAGCAGCCCGCGACAGGGGCCTGGGGCCAACGTCCTGACTTTC. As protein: CASSPRQGPGANVLTF.

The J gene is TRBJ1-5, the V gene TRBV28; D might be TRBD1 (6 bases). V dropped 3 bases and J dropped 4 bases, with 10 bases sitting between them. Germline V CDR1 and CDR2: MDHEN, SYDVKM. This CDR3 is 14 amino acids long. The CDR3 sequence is CASSFGQRNQPQHF. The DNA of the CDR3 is TGTGCCAGCAGTTTCGGACAGCGAAATCAGCCCCAGCATTTT.

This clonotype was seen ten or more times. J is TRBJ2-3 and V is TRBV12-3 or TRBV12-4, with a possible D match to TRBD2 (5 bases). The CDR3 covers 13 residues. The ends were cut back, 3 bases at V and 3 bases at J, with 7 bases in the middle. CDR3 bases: TGTGCCAGCAGTTTGTCGGGAACAGATACGCAGTATTTT. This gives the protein CASSLSGTDTQYF.

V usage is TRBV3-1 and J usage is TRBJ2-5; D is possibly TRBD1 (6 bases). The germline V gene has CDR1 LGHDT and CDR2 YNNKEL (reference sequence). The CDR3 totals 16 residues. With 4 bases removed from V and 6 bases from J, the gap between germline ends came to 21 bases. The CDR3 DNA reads TGTGCCAGCAGCCCTCGTATAACCGGGACATTCAAGACCCAGTACTTC. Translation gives CASSPRITGTFKTQYF.

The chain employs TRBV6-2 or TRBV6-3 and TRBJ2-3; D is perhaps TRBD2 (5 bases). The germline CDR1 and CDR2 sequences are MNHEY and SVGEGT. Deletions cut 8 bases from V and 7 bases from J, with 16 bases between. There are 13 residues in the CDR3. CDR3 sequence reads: CASLYRGSYTQYF. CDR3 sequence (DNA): TGTGCCAGCCTTTACCGAGGGAGTTATACGCAGTATTTT.

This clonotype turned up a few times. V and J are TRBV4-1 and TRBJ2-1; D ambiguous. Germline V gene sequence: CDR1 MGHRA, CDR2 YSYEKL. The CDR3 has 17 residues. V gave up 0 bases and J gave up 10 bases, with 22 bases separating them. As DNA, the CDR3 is TGCGCCAGCAGCCAAGAGAAATCGCGCCCCCCCAAATTCGAGCAGTTCTTC. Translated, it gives CASSQEKSRPPKFEQFF.

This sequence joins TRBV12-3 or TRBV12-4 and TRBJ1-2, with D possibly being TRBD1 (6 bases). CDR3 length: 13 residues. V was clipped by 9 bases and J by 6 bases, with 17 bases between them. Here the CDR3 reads CASRTTGKDGYTF. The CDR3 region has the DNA TGTGCCAGTCGAACGACAGGAAAGGATGGCTACACCTTC.

DNA of the CDR3: TGTGCCAGCAGTTCCGGCTTCTACGAGCAGTACTTC. It yields the protein CASSSGFYEQYF. The rearrangement links TRBV6-5 to TRBJ2-7, with D uncertain. The CDR3 loop spans 12 amino acids. Looked up from germline, CDR1 is MNHEY and CDR2 is SVGAGI. The germline V and J ends were trimmed by 4 bases and 3 bases, with 7 bases remaining between them.

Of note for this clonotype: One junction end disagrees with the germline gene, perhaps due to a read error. The CDR3 is CARSQGTTQETQYF. Written as DNA, the CDR3 is TGCGCCAGAAGCCAGGGGACAACCCAAGAGACCCAGTACTTC. This rearrangement joins TRBV4-3 to TRBJ2-5; tentatively, D is TRBD1 (6 bases). The CDR3 spans 14 residues. The V gene's germline CDR1 is LGHNA and CDR2 YSLEER.

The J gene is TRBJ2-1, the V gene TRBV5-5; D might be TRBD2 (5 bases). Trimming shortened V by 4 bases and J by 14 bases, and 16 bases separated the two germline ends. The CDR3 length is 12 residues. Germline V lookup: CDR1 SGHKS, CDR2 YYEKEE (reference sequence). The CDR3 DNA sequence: TGTGCCAGCAGCCCGTCCTCTGCGGAGGAGTTCTTC. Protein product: CASSPSSAEEFF.

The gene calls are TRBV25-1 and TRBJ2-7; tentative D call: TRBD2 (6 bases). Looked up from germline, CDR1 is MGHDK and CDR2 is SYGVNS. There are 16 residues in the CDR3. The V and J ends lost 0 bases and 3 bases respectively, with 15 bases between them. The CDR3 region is CASSEYIGTGLYEQYF. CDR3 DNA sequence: TGTGCCAGCAGTGAATATATCGGGACGGGACTCTACGAGCAGTACTTC.

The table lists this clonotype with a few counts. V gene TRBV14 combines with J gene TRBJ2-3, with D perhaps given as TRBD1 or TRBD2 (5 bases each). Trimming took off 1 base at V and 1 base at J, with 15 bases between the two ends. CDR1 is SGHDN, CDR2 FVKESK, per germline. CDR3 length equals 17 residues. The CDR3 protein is CASSQAPGTQRTDTQYF. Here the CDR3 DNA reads TGTGCCAGCAGCCAAGCTCCCGGGACCCAACGCACAGATACGCAGTATTTT.

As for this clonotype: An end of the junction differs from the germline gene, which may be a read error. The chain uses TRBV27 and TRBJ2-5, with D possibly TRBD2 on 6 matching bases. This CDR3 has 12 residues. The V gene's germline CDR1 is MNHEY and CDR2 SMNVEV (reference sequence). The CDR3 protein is CARSFEGGTQYF. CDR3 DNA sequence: TGTGCCAGAAGTTTTGAGGGAGGGACCCAGTACTTC.

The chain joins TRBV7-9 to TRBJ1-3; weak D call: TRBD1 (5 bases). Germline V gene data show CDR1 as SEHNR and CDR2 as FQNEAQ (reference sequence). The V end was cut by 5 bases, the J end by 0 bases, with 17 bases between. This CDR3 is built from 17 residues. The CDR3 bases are TGTGCCAGCAGCGCAGTGGGACGGCACTCCTCTGGAAACACCATATATTTT. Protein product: CASSAVGRHSSGNTIYF.

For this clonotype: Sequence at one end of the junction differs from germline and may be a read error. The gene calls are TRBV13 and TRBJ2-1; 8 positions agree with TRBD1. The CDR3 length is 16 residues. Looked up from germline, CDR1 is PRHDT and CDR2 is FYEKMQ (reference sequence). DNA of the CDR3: TGTGCCAGCAGCTCGACAGGGGCGGCCTCCCACAATGAGCAGTTCTTC. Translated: CASSSTGAASHNEQFF.

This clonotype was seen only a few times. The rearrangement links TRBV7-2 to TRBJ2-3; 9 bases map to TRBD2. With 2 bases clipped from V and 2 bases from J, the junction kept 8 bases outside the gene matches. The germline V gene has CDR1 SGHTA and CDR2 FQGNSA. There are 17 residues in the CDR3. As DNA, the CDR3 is TGTGCCAGCAGCTTACAGAGCGGGGGGTATACCACAGATACGCAGTATTTT. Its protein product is CASSLQSGGYTTDTQYF.

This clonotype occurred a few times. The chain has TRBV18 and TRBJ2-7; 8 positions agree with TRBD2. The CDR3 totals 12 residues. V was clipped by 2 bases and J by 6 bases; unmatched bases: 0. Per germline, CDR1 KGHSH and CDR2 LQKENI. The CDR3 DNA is TGTGCCAGCTCACCAACTAGCGGCGAGCAGTACGTC. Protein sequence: CASSPTSGEQYV.

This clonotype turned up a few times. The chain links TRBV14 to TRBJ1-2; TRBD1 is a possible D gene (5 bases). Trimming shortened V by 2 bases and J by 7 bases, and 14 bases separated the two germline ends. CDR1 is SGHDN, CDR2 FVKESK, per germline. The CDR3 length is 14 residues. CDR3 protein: CASSQYDQGIGYTF. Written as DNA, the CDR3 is TGTGCCAGCAGCCAATACGATCAGGGAATTGGCTACACCTTC.

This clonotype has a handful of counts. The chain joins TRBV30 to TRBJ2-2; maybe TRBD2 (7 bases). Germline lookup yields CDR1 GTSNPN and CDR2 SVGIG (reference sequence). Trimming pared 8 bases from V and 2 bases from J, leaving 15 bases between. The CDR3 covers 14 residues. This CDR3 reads CARGRDTNTGELFF. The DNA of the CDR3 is TGTGCCAGGGGGAGGGACACTAACACCGGGGAGCTGTTTTTT.

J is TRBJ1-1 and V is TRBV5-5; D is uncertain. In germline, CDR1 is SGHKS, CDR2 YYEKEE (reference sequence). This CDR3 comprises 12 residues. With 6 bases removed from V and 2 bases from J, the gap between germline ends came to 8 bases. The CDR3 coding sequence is TGTGCCAGCACTCACCATAACACTGAAGCTTTCTTT. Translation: CASTHHNTEAFF.

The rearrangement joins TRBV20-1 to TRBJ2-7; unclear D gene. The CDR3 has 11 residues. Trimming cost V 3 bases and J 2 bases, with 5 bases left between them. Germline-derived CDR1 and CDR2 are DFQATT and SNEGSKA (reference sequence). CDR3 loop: CSARITYEQYF. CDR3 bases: TGCAGTGCTAGGATAACCTACGAGCAGTACTTC.

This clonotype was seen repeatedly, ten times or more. The CDR3 sequence is CASSQVPGGASRDIQYF. The CDR3 nucleotides are TGCGCCAGCAGCCAAGTCCCGGGAGGCGCCTCAAGAGACATTCAGTACTTC. The V and J genes are TRBV4-3 and TRBJ2-4; 7 nucleotides align to TRBD2. This CDR3 has 17 residues. Per the germline V gene, CDR1 is LGHNA and CDR2 is YSLEER. Trimming removed 1 base from V and 8 bases from J; junction bases left unmatched: 14.

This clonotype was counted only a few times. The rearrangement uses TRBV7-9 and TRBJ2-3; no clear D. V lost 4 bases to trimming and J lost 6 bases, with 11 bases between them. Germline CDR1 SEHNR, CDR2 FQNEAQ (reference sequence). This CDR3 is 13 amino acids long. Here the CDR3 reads CASSSSLSDTQYF. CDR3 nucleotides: TGTGCCAGCAGCTCCTCTTTGTCGGATACGCAGTATTTT.